This TCR beta chain was identified in a study of blood T cell repertoires in COVID-19. Study information: The United States, Italy and Spain provided the acute and convalescent COVID-19 samples. The cDNA or gDNA used as material had been derived from T cells, B-cell-depleted T cells, or PBMCs.

In the authors' workflow: Amplification of reference gene primers provided the estimated nucleated cell counts. Sequencing was performed with immunoSEQ multiplex PCR; in TCRdb, only in-frame clones are kept and a portion is missing. V and J calls plus clone size are reproduced from that table; the DNA served to infer D and trimming. The repertoire includes roughly 120,000 clones, approximately 80% of them detected once, and about 6.8% sits in the top ten. Details on this clone: The germline gene is not matched at one end of the junction; a read error may be the cause.

The CDR3 is made up of 14 amino acids. Germline V gene lookup returns CDR1 LGHDT and CDR2 YNNKEL (reference sequence). The chain employs TRBV3-1 (or the pseudogene TRBV3-2) and TRBJ2-7; D not certain. Source material: peripheral blood. The TCR comes from a man aged 65 to 85 with acute or convalescent COVID-19. The CDR3 region has the DNA TGTGCCAGCAGCCAAGAGGCCGGGTACTACGGGCAGTACTTC. The encoded protein is CASSQEAGYYGQYF.